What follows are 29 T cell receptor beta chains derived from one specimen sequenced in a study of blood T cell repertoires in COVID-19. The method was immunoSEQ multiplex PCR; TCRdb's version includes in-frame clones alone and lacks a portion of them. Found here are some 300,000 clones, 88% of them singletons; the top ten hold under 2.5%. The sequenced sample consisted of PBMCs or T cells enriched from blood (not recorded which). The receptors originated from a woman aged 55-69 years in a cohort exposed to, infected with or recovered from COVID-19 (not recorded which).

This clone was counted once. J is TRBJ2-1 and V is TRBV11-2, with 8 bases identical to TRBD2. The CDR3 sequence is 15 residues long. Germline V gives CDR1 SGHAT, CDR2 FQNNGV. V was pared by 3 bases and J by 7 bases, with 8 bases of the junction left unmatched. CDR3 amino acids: CASSFPAGADNEQFF. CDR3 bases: TGTGCCAGCAGCTTCCCAGCGGGAGCGGATAATGAGCAGTTCTTC.

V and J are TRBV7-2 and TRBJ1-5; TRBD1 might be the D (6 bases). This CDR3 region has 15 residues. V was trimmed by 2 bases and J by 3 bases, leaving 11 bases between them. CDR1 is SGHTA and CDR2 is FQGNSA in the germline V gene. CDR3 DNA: TGTGCCAGCAGCTTATCACAGGGTCACAATCAGCCCCAGCATTTT. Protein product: CASSLSQGHNQPQHF.

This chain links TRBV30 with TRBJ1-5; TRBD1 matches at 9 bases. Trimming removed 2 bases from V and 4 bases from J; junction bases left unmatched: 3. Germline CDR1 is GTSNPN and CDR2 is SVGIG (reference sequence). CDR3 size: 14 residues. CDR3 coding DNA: TGTGCCTGGAGTAAGGGACAGGGAAATCAGCCCCAGCATTTT. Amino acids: CAWSKGQGNQPQHF.

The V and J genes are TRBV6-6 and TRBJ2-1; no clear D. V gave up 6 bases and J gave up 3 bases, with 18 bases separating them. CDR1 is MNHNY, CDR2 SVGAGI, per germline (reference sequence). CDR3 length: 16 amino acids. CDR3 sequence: CASSLLPGPLYNEQFF. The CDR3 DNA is TGTGCCAGCAGCCTTTTGCCCGGTCCGCTCTACAATGAGCAGTTCTTC.

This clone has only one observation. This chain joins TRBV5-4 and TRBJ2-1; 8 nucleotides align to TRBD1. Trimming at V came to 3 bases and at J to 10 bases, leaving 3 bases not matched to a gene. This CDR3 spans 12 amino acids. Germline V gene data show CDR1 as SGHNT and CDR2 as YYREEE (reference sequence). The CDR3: CASSYDRGEQFF. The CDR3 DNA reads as TGTGCCAGCAGCTACGACAGGGGCGAGCAGTTCTTC. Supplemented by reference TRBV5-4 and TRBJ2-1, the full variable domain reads ETGVTQSPTHLIKTRGQQVTLRCSSQSGHNTVSWYQQALGQGPQFIFQYYREEENGRGNFPPRFSGLQFPNYSSELNVNALELDDSALYLCASSYDRGEQFFGPGTRLTVL.

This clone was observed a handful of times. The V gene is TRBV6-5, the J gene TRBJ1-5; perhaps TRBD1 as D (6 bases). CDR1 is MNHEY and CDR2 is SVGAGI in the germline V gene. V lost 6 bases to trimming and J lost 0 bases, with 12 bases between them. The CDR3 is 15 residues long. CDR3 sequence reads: CASRITRGSNQPQHF. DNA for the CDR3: TGTGCCAGCAGGATTACCAGGGGTAGCAATCAGCCCCAGCATTTT.

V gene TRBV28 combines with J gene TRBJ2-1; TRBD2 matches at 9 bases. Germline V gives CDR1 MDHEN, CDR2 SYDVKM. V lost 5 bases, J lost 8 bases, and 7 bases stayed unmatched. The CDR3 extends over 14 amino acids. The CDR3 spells CASSPGTSLHEQFF. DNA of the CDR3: TGTGCCAGCAGTCCCGGGACTAGCCTGCATGAGCAGTTCTTC.

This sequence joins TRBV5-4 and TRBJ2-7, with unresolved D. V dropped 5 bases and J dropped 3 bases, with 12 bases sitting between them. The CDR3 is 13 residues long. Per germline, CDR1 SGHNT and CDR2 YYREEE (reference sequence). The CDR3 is CASSYLQSYEQYF. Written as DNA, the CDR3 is TGTGCCAGCAGTTATCTACAGAGCTACGAGCAGTACTTC.

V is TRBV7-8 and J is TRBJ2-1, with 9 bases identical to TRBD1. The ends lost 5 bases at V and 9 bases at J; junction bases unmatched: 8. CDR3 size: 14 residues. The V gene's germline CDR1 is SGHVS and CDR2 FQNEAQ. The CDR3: CASSAITGGSEQFF. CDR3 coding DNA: TGTGCCAGCAGCGCCATTACAGGGGGCTCTGAGCAGTTCTTC.

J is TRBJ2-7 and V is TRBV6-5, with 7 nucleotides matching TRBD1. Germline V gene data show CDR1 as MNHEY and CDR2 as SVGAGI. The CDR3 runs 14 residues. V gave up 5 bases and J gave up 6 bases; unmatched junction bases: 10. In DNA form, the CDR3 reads TGTGCCAGCAGTCTCCGGACAGGTTCCGTCGAGCAGTACTTC. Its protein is CASSLRTGSVEQYF.

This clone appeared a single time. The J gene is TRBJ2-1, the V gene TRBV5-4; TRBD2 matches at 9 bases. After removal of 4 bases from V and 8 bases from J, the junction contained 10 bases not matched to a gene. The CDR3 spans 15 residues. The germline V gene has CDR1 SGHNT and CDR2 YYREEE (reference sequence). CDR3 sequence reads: CASSGPGVAGDEQFF. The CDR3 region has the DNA TGTGCCAGCAGCGGCCCCGGGGTAGCGGGAGATGAGCAGTTCTTC.

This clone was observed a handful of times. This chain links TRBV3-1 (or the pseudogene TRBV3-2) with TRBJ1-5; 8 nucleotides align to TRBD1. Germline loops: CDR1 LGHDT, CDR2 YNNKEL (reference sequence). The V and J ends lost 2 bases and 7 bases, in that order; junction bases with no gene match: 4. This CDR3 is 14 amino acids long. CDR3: CASSQSQGGQPQHF. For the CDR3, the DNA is TGTGCCAGCAGCCAATCACAGGGGGGACAGCCCCAGCATTTT.

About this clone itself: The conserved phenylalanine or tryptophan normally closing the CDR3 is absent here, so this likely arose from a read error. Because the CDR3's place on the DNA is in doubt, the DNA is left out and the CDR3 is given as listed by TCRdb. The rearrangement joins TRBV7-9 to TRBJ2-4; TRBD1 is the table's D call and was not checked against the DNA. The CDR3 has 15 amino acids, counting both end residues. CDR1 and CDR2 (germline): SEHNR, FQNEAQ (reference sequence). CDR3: CASSPITGFQKHSVL.

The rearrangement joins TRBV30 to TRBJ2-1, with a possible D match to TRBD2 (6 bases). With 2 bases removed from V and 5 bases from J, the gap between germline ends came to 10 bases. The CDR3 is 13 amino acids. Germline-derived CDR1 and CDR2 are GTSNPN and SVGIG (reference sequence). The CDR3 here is CAWSRTSNNEQFF. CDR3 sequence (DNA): TGTGCCTGGAGTCGCACTAGCAACAATGAGCAGTTCTTC.

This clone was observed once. CDR3 residues: CASSMRLAGAVREYEQYF. As DNA, the CDR3 is TGTGCCAGCAGTATGCGACTAGCGGGAGCGGTTCGCGAGTACGAGCAGTACTTC. The chain joins TRBV28 to TRBJ2-7; 12 bases are shared with TRBD2. The V and J ends lost 5 bases and 4 bases, in that order; junction bases with no gene match: 15. This CDR3 spans 18 amino acids. Germline V gene data show CDR1 as MDHEN and CDR2 as SYDVKM.

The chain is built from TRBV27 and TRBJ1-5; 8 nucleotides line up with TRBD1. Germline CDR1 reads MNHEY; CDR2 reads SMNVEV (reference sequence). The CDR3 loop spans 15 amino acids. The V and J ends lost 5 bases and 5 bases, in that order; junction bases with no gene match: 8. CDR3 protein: CASSQDRGRDQPQHF. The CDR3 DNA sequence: TGTGCCAGCAGTCAAGACAGGGGTCGGGATCAGCCCCAGCATTTT.

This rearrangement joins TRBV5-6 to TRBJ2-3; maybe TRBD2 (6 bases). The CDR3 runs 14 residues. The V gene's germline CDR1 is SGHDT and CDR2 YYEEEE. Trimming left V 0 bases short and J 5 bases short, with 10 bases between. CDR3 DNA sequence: TGTGCCAGCAGCTTGGTGTTGGGAGGAGATACGCAGTATTTT. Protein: CASSLVLGGDTQYF.

This CDR3 reads CAIKDRGQFRDTEAFF. DNA for the CDR3: TGTGCCATCAAGGACAGGGGTCAATTTCGGGACACTGAAGCTTTCTTT. The chain combines TRBV10-3 with TRBJ1-1, with 9 bases fitting TRBD1. Germline V gives CDR1 ENHRY, CDR2 SYGVKD. CDR3 length: 16 amino acids. Unmatched junction bases numbered 12, after V lost 7 bases and J lost 3 bases.

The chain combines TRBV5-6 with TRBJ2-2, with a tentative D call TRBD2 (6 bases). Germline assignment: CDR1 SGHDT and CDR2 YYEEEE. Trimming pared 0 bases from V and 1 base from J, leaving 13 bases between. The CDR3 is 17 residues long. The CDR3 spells CASSLALSGLNTGELFF. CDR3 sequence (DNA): TGTGCCAGCAGCTTGGCACTTAGCGGTTTGAACACCGGGGAGCTGTTTTTT.

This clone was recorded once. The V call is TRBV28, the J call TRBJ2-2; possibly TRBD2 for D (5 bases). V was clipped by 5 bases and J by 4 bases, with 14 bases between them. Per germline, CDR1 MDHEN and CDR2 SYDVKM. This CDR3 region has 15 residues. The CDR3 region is CASSQVTAGTGELFF. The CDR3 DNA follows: TGTGCCAGCAGTCAAGTGACTGCGGGCACCGGGGAGCTGTTTTTT.

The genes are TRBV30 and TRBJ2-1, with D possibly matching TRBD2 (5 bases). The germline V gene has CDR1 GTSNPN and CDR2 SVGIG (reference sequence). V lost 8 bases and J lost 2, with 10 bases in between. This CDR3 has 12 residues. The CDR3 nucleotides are TGTGCCAGTACAGCGGCCTACAATGAGCAGTTCTTC. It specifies CASTAAYNEQFF.

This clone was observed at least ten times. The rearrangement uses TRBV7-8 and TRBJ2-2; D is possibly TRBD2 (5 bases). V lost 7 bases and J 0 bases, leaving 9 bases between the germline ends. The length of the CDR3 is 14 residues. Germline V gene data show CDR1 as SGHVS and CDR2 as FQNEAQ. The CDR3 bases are TGTGCCAGCAACCGGGGAGCGAACACCGGGGAGCTGTTTTTT. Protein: CASNRGANTGELFF.

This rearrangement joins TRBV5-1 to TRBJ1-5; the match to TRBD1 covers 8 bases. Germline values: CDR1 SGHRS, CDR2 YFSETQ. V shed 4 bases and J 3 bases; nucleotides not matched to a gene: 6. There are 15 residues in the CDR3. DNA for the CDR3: TGCGCCAGCAGCATGGTGACAGGGGCCAATCAGCCCCAGCATTTT. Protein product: CASSMVTGANQPQHF.

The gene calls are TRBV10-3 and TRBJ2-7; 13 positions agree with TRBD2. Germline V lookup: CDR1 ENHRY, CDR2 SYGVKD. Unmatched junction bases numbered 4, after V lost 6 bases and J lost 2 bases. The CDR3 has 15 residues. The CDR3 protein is CAISPTSGRPYEQYF. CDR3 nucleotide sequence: TGTGCCATCAGCCCGACTAGCGGGAGGCCCTACGAGCAGTACTTC.

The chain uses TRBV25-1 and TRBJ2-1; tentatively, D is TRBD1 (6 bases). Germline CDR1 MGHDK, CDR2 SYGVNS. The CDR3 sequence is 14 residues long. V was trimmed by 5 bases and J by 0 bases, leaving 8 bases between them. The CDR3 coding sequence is TGTGCCAGCAGTAGGGGGAGCTCCTACAATGAGCAGTTCTTC. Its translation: CASSRGSSYNEQFF.

CDR3 region: CASSSSEKGAGANVLTF. As DNA, the CDR3 is TGTGCCAGCAGCTCCTCGGAAAAGGGGGCTGGGGCCAACGTCCTGACTTTC. This sequence joins TRBV7-9 and TRBJ2-6, with D tentatively TRBD1 (6 bases). V was shortened by 4 bases and J by 2 bases, with 15 bases between the two germline ends. The CDR3 has 17 amino acids. Looked up from germline, CDR1 is SEHNR and CDR2 is FQNEAQ (reference sequence).

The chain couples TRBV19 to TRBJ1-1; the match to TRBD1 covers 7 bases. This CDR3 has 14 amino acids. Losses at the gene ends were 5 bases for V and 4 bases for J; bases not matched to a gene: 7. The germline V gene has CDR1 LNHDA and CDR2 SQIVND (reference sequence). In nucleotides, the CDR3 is TGTGCCAGTAGTGGCCTGGGACAGCCCACTGAAGCTTTCTTT. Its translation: CASSGLGQPTEAFF.

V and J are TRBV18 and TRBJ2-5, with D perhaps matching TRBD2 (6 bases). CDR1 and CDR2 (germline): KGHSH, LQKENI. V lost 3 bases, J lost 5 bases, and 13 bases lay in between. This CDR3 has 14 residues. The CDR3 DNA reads TGTGCCAGCTCACCGCGACTACGGGGGGAGACCCAGTACTTC. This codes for CASSPRLRGETQYF.

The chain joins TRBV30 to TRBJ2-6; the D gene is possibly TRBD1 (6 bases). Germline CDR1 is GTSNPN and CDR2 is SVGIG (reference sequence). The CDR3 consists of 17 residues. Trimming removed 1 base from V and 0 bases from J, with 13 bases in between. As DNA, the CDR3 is TGTGCCTGGAGTGACGGACAGAAAATCTCTGGGGCCAACGTCCTGACTTTC. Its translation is CAWSDGQKISGANVLTF.